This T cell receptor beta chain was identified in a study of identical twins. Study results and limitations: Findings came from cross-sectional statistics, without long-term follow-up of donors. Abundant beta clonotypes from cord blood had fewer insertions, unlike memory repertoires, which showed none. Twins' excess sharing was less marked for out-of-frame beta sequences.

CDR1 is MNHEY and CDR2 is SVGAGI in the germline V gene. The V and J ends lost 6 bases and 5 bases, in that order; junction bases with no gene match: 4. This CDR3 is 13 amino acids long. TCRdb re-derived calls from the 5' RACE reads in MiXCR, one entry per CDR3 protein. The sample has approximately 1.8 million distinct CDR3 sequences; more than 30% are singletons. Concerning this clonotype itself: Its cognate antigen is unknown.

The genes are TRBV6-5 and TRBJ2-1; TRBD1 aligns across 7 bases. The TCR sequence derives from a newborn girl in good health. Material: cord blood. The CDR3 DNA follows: TGTGCCAGCAGATGGGGACAGCACAATGAGCAGTTCTTC. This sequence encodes CASRWGQHNEQFF.